What follows are 8 T cell receptor beta chains derived from one specimen sequenced in a study of shared clonotypes between healthy human individuals. As defined, naive CD8 cells were CD45RO-negative and positively selected for CCR7, with terminally differentiated effector memory CD45RA+ cells excluded. Produced via immunoSEQ multiplex PCR; TCRdb's table is partial and in-frame only. This table has around 1.9 million clones, about 93% appearing once. The sequenced sample was naive CD8+ T cells from PBMCs. The receptors were sampled from a man aged 18-30 years in good health. Some clones in this sample may be carry-over from other donors' samples.

This chain connects TRBV29-1 to TRBJ2-2; no firm D call. The V and J ends lost 5 bases and 1 base respectively, with 8 bases between them. The CDR3 consists of 13 residues. In germline, CDR1 is SQVTM, CDR2 ANQGSEA. The CDR3, as DNA: TGCAGCGTTTTTTACGGGAACACCGGGGAGCTGTTTTTT. Its translation is CSVFYGNTGELFF.

This sequence joins TRBV10-1 and TRBJ2-1, with D unresolved. With 3 bases removed from V and 8 bases from J, the gap between germline ends came to 14 bases. Germline V gene sequence: CDR1 WNHNN, CDR2 SYGVQD (reference sequence). The length of the CDR3 is 14 residues. CDR3: CASSERVVGDEQFF. CDR3 DNA: TGCGCCAGCAGTGAAAGGGTTGTGGGCGATGAGCAGTTCTTC.

The chain joins TRBV5-8 to TRBJ1-2, with D unclear. The CDR3 covers 13 residues. The V gene's germline CDR1 is SGHTS and CDR2 YDEGEE. Trimming took 7 bases from V and 3 from J, leaving 13 bases between them. CDR3 sequence: CASRRERDYGYTF. CDR3 DNA: TGTGCCAGCCGCCGTGAACGGGACTATGGCTACACCTTC. Looking up the rest from reference TRBV5-8 and TRBJ1-2 gives the full variable domain: EAGVTQSPTHLIKTRGQQATLRCSPISGHTSVYWYQQALGLGLQFLLWYDEGEERNRGNFPPRFSGRQFPNYSSELNVNALELEDSALYLCASRRERDYGYTFGSGTRLTVV.

As for this clone: This CDR3 is also generated by other DNA sequences in the sample. The rearrangement uses TRBV6-5 and TRBJ2-7, with TRBD1 identical over 8 bases. The CDR3 runs to 13 residues. V lost 4 bases to trimming and J lost 3 bases; unmatched junction nucleotides: 2. Germline CDR1 reads MNHEY; CDR2 reads SVGAGI. For the CDR3, the DNA is TGTGCCAGCAGTTTGGACAGGGACTACGAGCAGTACTTC. It codes for CASSLDRDYEQYF.

V and J are TRBV25-1 and TRBJ2-1, with D perhaps TRBD1 or TRBD2 (5 bases each). The CDR3 length is 16 residues. The V and J ends lost 1 base and 3 bases respectively, with 13 bases between them. Germline V lookup: CDR1 MGHDK, CDR2 SYGVNS. The CDR3: CASSESLPRGYNEQFF. The CDR3 DNA reads TGTGCCAGCAGTGAATCCCTCCCGAGGGGCTACAATGAGCAGTTCTTC.

This rearrangement joins TRBV19 to TRBJ2-7, with 7 bases identical to TRBD1. The CDR3 length is 15 residues. Germline lookup yields CDR1 LNHDA and CDR2 SQIVND (reference sequence). V lost 6 bases and J lost 3; bases outside the gene matches: 11. The DNA of the CDR3 is TGTGCCAGTAGCCAAAACCGGGACAGCTACTACGAGCAGTACTTC. Protein: CASSQNRDSYYEQYF.

Worth noting for this clone: The same CDR3 also results from other DNA sequences found in this sample. The chain carries TRBV27 and TRBJ1-5, with D perhaps TRBD1 (6 bases). The V and J ends lost 3 bases and 4 bases respectively, with 10 bases between them. The V gene's germline CDR1 is MNHEY and CDR2 SMNVEV (reference sequence). The length of the CDR3 is 14 residues. CDR3 in amino acids: CASSLGGPNQPQHF. The CDR3 DNA sequence: TGTGCCAGCAGTTTGGGGGGGCCGAATCAGCCCCAGCATTTT.

The V call is TRBV29-1, the J call TRBJ2-7, with D unclear. Germline lookup yields CDR1 SQVTM and CDR2 ANQGSEA. The V gene lost 6 bases and the J gene lost 6 bases, with 15 bases spanning the gap. This CDR3 has 12 residues. The CDR3 spells CSVVGMGREQYF. The CDR3 DNA follows: TGCAGCGTCGTAGGTATGGGCCGCGAGCAGTACTTC.